The 17 T cell receptor beta chains below all came from one sample that was sequenced in a study of patients and donors after allogeneic stem cell transplantation. TCRdb used MiXCR to reprocess the RT-PCR reads, holding one entry per CDR3 protein. The sample has about 150,000 distinct CDR3 sequences, about two fifths seen once; the top ten hold around 50%. Sequenced: blood, either unsorted or a sorted T cell fraction (not recorded which). The receptors originated from a human donor who was either an allogeneic HSCT recipient or a stem cell or donor lymphocyte infusion donor (not recorded which). It is not recorded whose cells these are; they may come from a transplant donor.

In this sample, this clonotype turned up a few times. V is TRBV7-2 and J is TRBJ1-5; no definite D call. Trimming removed 2 bases at V and 0 bases at J, with 2 bases between. Looked up from germline, CDR1 is SGHTA and CDR2 is FQGNSA. The CDR3 length is 13 residues. The CDR3 nucleotides are TGTGCCAGCAGCTTACTTAGCAATCAGCCCCAGCATTTT. It codes for CASSLLSNQPQHF.

This clonotype was seen a few times. The chain uses TRBV4-3 and TRBJ1-5, with no clear D. This CDR3 region has 13 residues. V was shortened by 0 bases and J by 9 bases, with 9 bases between the two germline ends. The germline CDR1 and CDR2 sequences are LGHNA and YSLEER. CDR3 sequence reads: CASSQEVKRPQHF. CDR3 nucleotides: TGCGCCAGCAGCCAAGAAGTAAAACGGCCCCAGCATTTT.

This clonotype was picked up a small number of times. The chain has TRBV6-2 or TRBV6-3 and TRBJ1-2, with TRBD1 matching over 7 bases. The ends lost 2 bases at V and 2 bases at J; junction bases unmatched: 5. The CDR3 totals 15 residues. The germline V gene has CDR1 MNHEY and CDR2 SVGEGT. CDR3 nucleotide sequence: TGTGCCAGCAGTTACGGGGACAGCACAAACTATGGCTACACCTTC. Translated, it gives CASSYGDSTNYGYTF.

Ten or more counts support this clonotype. The chain links TRBV12-3 or TRBV12-4 to TRBJ2-3, with D maybe TRBD2 (5 bases). Trimming took off 7 bases at V and 10 bases at J, with 21 bases between the two ends. The CDR3 sequence is 14 residues long. The CDR3 loop is CASIRTGPGLAQYF. CDR3 coding DNA: TGTGCCAGCATCCGGACTGGACCGGGGTTGGCGCAGTATTTT.

This clonotype has more than one count but fewer than ten. This rearrangement joins TRBV5-1 to TRBJ1-6, with 8 positions matching TRBD1. Germline trimming cut 0 bases from V and 6 bases from J; bases unmatched to any gene: 2. Looked up from germline, CDR1 is SGHRS and CDR2 is YFSETQ. CDR3 size: 15 residues. The CDR3 DNA follows: TGCGCCAGCAGCTTGGGGGACAGGACTAATTCACCCCTCCACTTT. It translates to CASSLGDRTNSPLHF. The variable domain in full, with the rest retrieved from reference TRBV5-1 and TRBJ1-6, is KAGVTQTPRYLIKTRGQQVTLSCSPISGHRSVSWYQQTPGQGLQFLFEYFSETQRNKGNFPGRFSGRQFSNSRSEMNVSTLELGDSALYLCASSLGDRTNSPLHFGNGTRLTVT.

The DNA for the CDR3 is TGTGCCAGCAGCCCAGCGGCGCTCTCCTACAATGAGCAGTTCTTC. Translating gives CASSPAALSYNEQFF. The J gene is TRBJ2-1, the V gene TRBV7-2, with D perhaps matching TRBD2 (5 bases). Trimming removed 5 bases from V and 0 bases from J, with 11 bases in between. The CDR3 runs 15 residues. CDR1 is SGHTA, CDR2 FQGNSA, per germline.

This clonotype was found a few times. This chain links TRBV28 with TRBJ2-7; no clear D. The CDR3 is made up of 16 amino acids. From germline, CDR1 is MDHEN and CDR2 SYDVKM. With 4 bases removed from V and 0 bases from J, the gap between germline ends came to 16 bases. CDR3 coding DNA: TGTGCCAGCAGTTCTCTTAAGGGCCTACCCTCCTACGAGCAGTACGTC. Amino acids: CASSSLKGLPSYEQYV.

This clonotype was counted between two and nine times. The gene calls are TRBV27 and TRBJ1-5, with 8 bases lining up with TRBD1. Trimming cost V 6 bases and J 6 bases; bases outside gene matches: 4. This CDR3 spans 13 amino acids. Per germline, CDR1 MNHEY and CDR2 SMNVEV (reference sequence). The CDR3 region has the DNA TGTGCCAGCAGACTACAGGGGGGTCAGCCCCAGCATTTT. This translates into CASRLQGGQPQHF.

This clonotype was seen only a few times. The V call is TRBV6-6, the J call TRBJ1-6; 8 positions agree with TRBD1. Trimming cost V 0 bases and J 7 bases; bases outside gene matches: 11. The CDR3 contains 18 residues. Germline assignment: CDR1 MNHNY and CDR2 SVGAGI (reference sequence). In DNA, the CDR3 is TGTGCCAGCAGTTACTCGAGGGCAGGGGGCCAACGGAATTCACCCCTCCACTTT. This codes for CASSYSRAGGQRNSPLHF.

This clonotype was seen a few times. This chain joins TRBV27 and TRBJ1-1; D gene uncertain. CDR3 length: 13 residues. Germline assignment: CDR1 MNHEY and CDR2 SMNVEV (reference sequence). Trimming cost V 2 bases and J 4 bases, with 8 bases left between them. This chain's CDR3 is CASSLEATTEAFF. The CDR3 DNA follows: TGTGCCAGCAGTTTAGAGGCGACCACTGAAGCTTTCTTT.

This clonotype came up once. The rearrangement joins TRBV12-3 or TRBV12-4 to TRBJ2-5; D uncertain. The CDR3 has 12 amino acids. V was trimmed by 6 bases and J by 7 bases, leaving 12 bases between them. The chain's CDR3 is CASSLPRATQYF. The CDR3 DNA is TGTGCCAGCAGCTTACCCCGGGCGACCCAGTACTTC.

There are a few counts of this clonotype. The chain recombines TRBV20-1 with TRBJ2-7; tentatively, D is TRBD1 (5 bases). Germline CDR1 is DFQATT and CDR2 is SNEGSKA (reference sequence). This CDR3 has 15 residues. Trimming removed 5 bases at V and 1 base at J, with 18 bases between. As DNA, the CDR3 is TGCAGTGCTCCCGTGAACAGGCGGTTATCCTACGAGCAGTACGTC. Its protein product is CSAPVNRRLSYEQYV.

The rearrangement links TRBV5-1 to TRBJ2-2; 11 positions agree with TRBD1. In germline, CDR1 is SGHRS, CDR2 YFSETQ. CDR3 length: 15 residues. With 0 bases clipped from V and 7 bases from J, the junction kept 2 bases outside the gene matches. The CDR3 here is CASSLGTGGIGELFF. The CDR3 nucleotides are TGCGCCAGCAGCTTGGGGACAGGGGGCATCGGGGAGCTGTTTTTT.

In its sample, this clonotype was seen a few times. J is TRBJ2-1 and V is TRBV29-1; D gene ambiguous. The ends were cut back, 6 bases at V and 9 bases at J, with 12 bases in the middle. The CDR3 spans 11 residues. Germline-derived CDR1 and CDR2 are SQVTM and ANQGSEA. The CDR3 is CSVGSLGEQFF. DNA of the CDR3: TGCAGCGTCGGGTCCCTTGGTGAGCAGTTCTTC.

The genes are TRBV6-5 and TRBJ1-3, with D possibly matching TRBD1 (5 bases). CDR3 length: 12 amino acids. Germline assignment: CDR1 MNHEY and CDR2 SVGAGI. Deletions cut 6 bases from V and 4 bases from J, with 7 bases between. The CDR3 bases are TGTGCCAGCAGCAGGGAGGGAAACACCATATATTTT. Protein product: CASSREGNTIYF.

V usage is TRBV20-1 and J usage is TRBJ1-5, with 11 bases matching TRBD1. V dropped 6 bases and J dropped 7; count of bases not matched to a gene: 5. Germline V gene lookup returns CDR1 DFQATT and CDR2 SNEGSKA (reference sequence). There are 13 residues in the CDR3. The CDR3 bases are TGCAGTGCAGAGGGACAGGGGGTCCAGCCCCAGCATTTT. Protein: CSAEGQGVQPQHF.

Here the CDR3 DNA reads TGTGCCAGCAGCTTAGGGACAGTCAATCAGCCCCAGCATTTT. Protein: CASSLGTVNQPQHF. The chain uses TRBV7-6 and TRBJ1-5, with a weak D call TRBD1 (6 bases). Germline-derived CDR1 and CDR2 are SGHVS and FNYEAQ. The CDR3 is 14 amino acids. V was pared by 1 base and J by 3 bases, with 7 bases between.